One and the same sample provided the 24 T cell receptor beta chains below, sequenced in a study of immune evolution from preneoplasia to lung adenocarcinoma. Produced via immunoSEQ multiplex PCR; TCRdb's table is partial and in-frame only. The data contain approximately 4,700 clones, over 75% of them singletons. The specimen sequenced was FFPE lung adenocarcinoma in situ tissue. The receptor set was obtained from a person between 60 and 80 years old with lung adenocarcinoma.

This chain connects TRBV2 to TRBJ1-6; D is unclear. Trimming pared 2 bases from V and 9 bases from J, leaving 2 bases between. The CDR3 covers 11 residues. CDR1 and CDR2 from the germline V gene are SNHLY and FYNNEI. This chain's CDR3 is CASSETSPLHF. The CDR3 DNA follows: TGTGCCAGCAGTGAAACTTCACCCCTCCACTTT.

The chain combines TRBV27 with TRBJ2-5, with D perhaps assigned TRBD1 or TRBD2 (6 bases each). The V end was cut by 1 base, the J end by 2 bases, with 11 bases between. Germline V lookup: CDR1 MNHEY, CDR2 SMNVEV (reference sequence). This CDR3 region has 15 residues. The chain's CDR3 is CASSLLGGKQETQYF. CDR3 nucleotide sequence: TGTGCCAGCAGTTTATTGGGGGGCAAACAAGAGACCCAGTACTTC.

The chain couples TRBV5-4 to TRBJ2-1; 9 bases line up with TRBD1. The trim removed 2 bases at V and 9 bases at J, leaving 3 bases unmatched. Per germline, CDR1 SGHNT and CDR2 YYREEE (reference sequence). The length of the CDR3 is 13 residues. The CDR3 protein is CASSLQGAGEQFF. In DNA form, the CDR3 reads TGTGCCAGCAGCTTACAGGGGGCAGGTGAGCAGTTCTTC.

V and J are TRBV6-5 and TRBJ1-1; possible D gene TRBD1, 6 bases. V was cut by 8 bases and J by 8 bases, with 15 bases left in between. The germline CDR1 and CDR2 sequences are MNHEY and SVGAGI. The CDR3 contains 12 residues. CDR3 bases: TGTGCCAGCCAGACAGGTCCTTCGGAAGCTTTCTTT. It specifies CASQTGPSEAFF.

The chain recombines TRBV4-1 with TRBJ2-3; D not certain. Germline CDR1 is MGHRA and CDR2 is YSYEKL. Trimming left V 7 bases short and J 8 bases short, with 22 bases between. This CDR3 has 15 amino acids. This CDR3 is CASTPRRLGGGTQYF. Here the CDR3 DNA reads TGCGCCAGCACCCCCCGCAGGCTAGGTGGCGGTACGCAGTATTTT.

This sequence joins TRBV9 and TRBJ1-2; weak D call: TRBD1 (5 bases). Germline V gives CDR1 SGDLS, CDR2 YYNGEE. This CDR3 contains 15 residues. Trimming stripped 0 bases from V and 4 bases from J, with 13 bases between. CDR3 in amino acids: CASSVAGGDGYGYTF. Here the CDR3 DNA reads TGTGCCAGCAGCGTAGCCGGGGGAGATGGCTATGGCTACACCTTC.

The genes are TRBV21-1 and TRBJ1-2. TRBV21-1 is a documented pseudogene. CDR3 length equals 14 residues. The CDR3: CAILGGQGTYGYTF. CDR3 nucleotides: TGTGCCATCCTTGGGGGGCAGGGGACCTATGGCTACACCTTC.

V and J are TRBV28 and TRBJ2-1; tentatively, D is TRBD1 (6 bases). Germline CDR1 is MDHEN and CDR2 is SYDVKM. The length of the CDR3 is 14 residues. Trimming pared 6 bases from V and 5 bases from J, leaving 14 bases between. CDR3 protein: CASSPMRTDNEQFF. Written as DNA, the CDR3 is TGTGCCAGCAGCCCCATGAGGACAGACAATGAGCAGTTCTTC.

In nucleotides, the CDR3 is TGTGCCAGCAGCTTGGCGGGTAATGAAAAACTGTTTTTT. This encodes CASSLAGNEKLFF. The rearrangement joins TRBV5-6 to TRBJ1-4, with D hard to call. Trimming pared 0 bases from V and 4 bases from J, leaving 4 bases between. CDR1 is SGHDT and CDR2 is YYEEEE in the germline V gene. This CDR3 contains 13 residues.

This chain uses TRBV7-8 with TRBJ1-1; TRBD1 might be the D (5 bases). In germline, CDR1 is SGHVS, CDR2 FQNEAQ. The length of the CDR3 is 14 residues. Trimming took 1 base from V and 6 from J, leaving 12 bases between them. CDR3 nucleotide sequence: TGTGCCAGCAGCTTAGTGAGGGGCAGCCCTGAAGCTTTCTTT. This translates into CASSLVRGSPEAFF.

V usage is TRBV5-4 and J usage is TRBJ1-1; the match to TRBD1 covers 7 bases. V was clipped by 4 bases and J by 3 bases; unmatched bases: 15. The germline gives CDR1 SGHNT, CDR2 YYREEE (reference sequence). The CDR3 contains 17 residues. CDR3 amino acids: CASSAPAGGPRDTEAFF. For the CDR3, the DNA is TGTGCCAGCAGCGCCCCTGCAGGGGGACCCCGGGACACTGAAGCTTTCTTT.

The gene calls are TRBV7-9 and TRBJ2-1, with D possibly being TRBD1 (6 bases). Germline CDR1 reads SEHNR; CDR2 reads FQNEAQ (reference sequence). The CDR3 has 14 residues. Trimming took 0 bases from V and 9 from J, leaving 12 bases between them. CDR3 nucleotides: TGTGCCAGCAGCTTAGCGGGGGCCGGTAGTGAGCAGTTCTTC. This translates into CASSLAGAGSEQFF.

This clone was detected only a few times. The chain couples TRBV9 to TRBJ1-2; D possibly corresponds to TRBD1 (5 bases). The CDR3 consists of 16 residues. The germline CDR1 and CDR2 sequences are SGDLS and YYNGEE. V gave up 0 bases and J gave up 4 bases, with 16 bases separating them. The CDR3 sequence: CASSVGGTGDLYGYTF. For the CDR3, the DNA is TGTGCCAGCAGCGTAGGCGGCACCGGGGACCTCTATGGCTACACCTTC.

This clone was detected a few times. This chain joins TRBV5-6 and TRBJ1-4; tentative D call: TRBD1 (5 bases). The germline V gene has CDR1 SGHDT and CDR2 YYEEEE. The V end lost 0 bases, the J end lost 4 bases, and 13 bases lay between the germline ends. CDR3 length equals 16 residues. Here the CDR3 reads CASSLGVRGLNEKLFF. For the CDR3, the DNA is TGTGCCAGCAGCTTGGGAGTGAGGGGACTTAATGAAAAACTGTTTTTT.

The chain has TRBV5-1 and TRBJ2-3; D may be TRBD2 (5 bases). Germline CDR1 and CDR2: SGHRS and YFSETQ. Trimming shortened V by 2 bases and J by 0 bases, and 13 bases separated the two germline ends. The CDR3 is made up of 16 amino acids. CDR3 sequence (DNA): TGCGCCAGCAGCTTCAATATTCGGGGAAGCACAGATACGCAGTATTTT. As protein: CASSFNIRGSTDTQYF.

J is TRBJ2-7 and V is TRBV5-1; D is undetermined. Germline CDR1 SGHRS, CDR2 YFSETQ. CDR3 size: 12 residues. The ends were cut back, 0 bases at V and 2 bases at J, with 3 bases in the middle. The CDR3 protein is CASSLAPYEQYF. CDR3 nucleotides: TGCGCCAGCAGCTTGGCCCCCTACGAGCAGTACTTC.

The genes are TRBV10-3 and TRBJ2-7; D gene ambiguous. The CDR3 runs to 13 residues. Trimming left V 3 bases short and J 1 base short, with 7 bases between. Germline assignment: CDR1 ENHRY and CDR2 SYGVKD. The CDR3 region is CAISDRLSYEQYF. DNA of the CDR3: TGTGCCATCAGTGATCGTCTATCCTACGAGCAGTACTTC.

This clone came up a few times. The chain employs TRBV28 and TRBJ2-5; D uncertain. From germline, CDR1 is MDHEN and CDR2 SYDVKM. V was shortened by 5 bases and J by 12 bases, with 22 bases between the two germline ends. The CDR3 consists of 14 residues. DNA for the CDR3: TGTGCCAGCAGTCATCTGTCCCCTTGGGATGATAAGTACTTC. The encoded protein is CASSHLSPWDDKYF.

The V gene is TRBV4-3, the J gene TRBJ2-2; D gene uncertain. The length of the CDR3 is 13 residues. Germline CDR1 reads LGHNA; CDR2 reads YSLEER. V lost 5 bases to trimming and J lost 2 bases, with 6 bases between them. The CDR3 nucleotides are TGCGCCAGCAGCGGGCAAAACACCGGGGAGCTGTTTTTT. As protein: CASSGQNTGELFF.

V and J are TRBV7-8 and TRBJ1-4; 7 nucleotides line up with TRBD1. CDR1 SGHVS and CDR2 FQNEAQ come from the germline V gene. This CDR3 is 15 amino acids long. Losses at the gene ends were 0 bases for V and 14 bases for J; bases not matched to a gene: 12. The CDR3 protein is CASSLAWAGGGRLFF. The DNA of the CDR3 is TGTGCCAGCAGCTTAGCGTGGGCAGGGGGAGGTCGGCTGTTTTTT.

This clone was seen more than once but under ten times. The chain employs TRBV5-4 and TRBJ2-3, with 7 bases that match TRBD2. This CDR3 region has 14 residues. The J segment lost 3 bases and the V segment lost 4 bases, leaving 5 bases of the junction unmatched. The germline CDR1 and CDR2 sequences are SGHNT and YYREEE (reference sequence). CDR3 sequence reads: CASSSWGGTDTQYF. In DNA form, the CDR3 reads TGTGCCAGCAGCAGTTGGGGGGGGACAGATACGCAGTATTTT.

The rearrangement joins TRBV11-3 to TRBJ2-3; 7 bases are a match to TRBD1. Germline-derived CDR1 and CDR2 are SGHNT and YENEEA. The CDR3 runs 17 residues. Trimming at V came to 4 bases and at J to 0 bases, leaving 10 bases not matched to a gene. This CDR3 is CASSSHPDRQSTDTQYF. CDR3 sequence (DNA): TGTGCCAGCAGCTCTCACCCGGACAGGCAGAGCACAGATACGCAGTATTTT.

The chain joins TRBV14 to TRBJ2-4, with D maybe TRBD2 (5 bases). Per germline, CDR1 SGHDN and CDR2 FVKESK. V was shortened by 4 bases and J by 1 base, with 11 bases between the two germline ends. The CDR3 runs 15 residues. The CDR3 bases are TGTGCCAGCAGCCGAGCATCGGGGGCCAAAAACATTCAGTACTTC. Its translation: CASSRASGAKNIQYF.

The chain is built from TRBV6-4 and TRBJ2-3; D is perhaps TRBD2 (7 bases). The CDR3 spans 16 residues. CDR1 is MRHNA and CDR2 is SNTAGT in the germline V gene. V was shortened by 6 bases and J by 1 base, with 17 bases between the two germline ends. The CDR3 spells CASSQDGGLGTDTQYF. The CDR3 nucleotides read TGTGCCAGCAGCCAAGACGGGGGGCTGGGCACAGATACGCAGTATTTT.